These T cell receptor beta chains were read from a single sample in a study of cytomegalovirus exposure and HLA in healthy donors. The repertoire was sequenced with immunoSEQ multiplex PCR; TCRdb's copy has only in-frame clones and lacks some. The sample gives 130,000 or so clones, around 80% of which show up once; roughly 5% is in the top ten. The sequenced sample consisted of PBMCs. The receptors here all came from a man under 40 in good health and CMV-seronegative. Both conserved end residues are part of each CDR3. A D gene is named only where the DNA matches it firmly. The size entry is marked missing in some rows and otherwise reads once, few, many or a size class.

cdr3_nt cdr3_aa clone_size d_call j_call v_call
TGTGCCAGCTCAGGCGCCTACGAGCAGTACTTC CASSGAYEQYF NA NA TRBJ2-7 TRBV27
TGTGCCAGCAGCCCGAATCAGGGTTCACCCCTCCACTTT CASSPNQGSPLHF NA NA TRBJ1-6 TRBV9
TGTGCCAGCAGTGTCGTGGGGGCGGGTGGCTACACCTTC CASSVVGAGGYTF NA NA TRBJ1-2 TRBV2
TGCGCCAGCAGCCAGTGGGGTGGGCGGGGGGCTATCACCGGGGAGCTGTTTTTT CASSQWGGRGAITGELFF NA TRBD2 TRBJ2-2 TRBV4-1
TGTGCCAGTCAGGGTCCCTCACAATATAGCAATCAGCCCCAGCATTTT CASQGPSQYSNQPQHF NA NA TRBJ1-5 TRBV19
TGTGCCACCAGCCGAGGAGGGATAGGGAGGGAGCAGTACTTC CATSRGGIGREQYF NA NA TRBJ2-7 TRBV15
TGCGCCAGCAGCACAGGGAAGAACACCGGGGAGCTGTTTTTT CASSTGKNTGELFF NA NA TRBJ2-2 TRBV5-1
TGTGCCAGCCCCTTTGGTAGGCGGCGGGGGGCCAACGTCCTGACTTTC CASPFGRRRGANVLTF few NA TRBJ2-6 TRBV11-3
TGTGCCAGCAGCCATATAGACAGGGCTCTAGCGGGAGAGAGATACGAGCAGTACTTC CASSHIDRALAGERYEQYF NA TRBD2 TRBJ2-7 TRBV4-2
TGTGCCAGCAGGCACAGGGACTACGAGCAGTACTTC CASRHRDYEQYF NA NA TRBJ2-7 TRBV28
TGTGCCAGCAGCAGGAACACTGAAGCTTTCTTT CASSRNTEAFF NA NA TRBJ1-1 TRBV6-1
TGTGCCAGCAGCGTAGCCGAGCTAAATGAAAAACTGTTTTTT CASSVAELNEKLFF few NA TRBJ1-4 TRBV9
TGTGCCAGCAGCTTGGGGACAGGCCGAGAGACCCAGTACTTC CASSLGTGRETQYF NA TRBD1 TRBJ2-5 TRBV5-4
TGTGCCAGCAGCACACCCGGGACTACTGCAGGGGATACGCAGTATTTT CASSTPGTTAGDTQYF NA TRBD2 TRBJ2-3 TRBV5-5
TGTGCTAGTGGTTACAGCGGGAGGGAGGAGACCCAGTACTTC CASGYSGREETQYF NA TRBD2 TRBJ2-5 TRBV12-5
TGTGCCAGCAGCTTGGACGCTAGCGGGGGAACCACAGATACGCAGTATTTT CASSLDASGGTTDTQYF once TRBD2 TRBJ2-3 TRBV5-4
TGCGCCAGCAGTGCTTACAGAACCCATGGCTACACCTTC CASSAYRTHGYTF NA NA TRBJ1-2 TRBV10-1
TGTGCCAGCAGCCCCGAGGAAGGCACTGAAGCTTTCTTT CASSPEEGTEAFF NA NA TRBJ1-1 TRBV7-8
TGCGCCAGCAGCCCGTACCAAGAGACCCAGTACTTC CASSPYQETQYF NA NA TRBJ2-5 TRBV5-1
TGCGCCAGCAGCCTAGAATCGACAGGGTATGGCACTGAAGCTTTCTTT CASSLESTGYGTEAFF once TRBD1 TRBJ1-1 TRBV5-1
TGTGCCACCAGCAGAGCGACATACCAAGAGACCCAGTACTTC CATSRATYQETQYF few NA TRBJ2-5 TRBV15
TGTGCCAGCAGTTTGGGACAGGAGATACATGGCTACACCTTC CASSLGQEIHGYTF once TRBD1 TRBJ1-2 TRBV28
TGTGCCAGCAGCTTAACCCCGACAGTGCCAGGGACCCAGTACTTC CASSLTPTVPGTQYF NA NA TRBJ2-5 TRBV7-8
TGTGCCAGCAGTGCCCCTAGCGGGAGTGTATACACAGATACGCAGTATTTT CASSAPSGSVYTDTQYF once TRBD2 TRBJ2-3 TRBV2
TGTGCCAGTGGTAGCGGGAGTTTGAGTGAGCAGTACTTC CASGSGSLSEQYF NA TRBD2 TRBJ2-7 TRBV19
TGTGCCAGCAGTGAAAACTTTAGCAATCAGCCCCAGCATTTT CASSENFSNQPQHF NA NA TRBJ1-5 TRBV2
TGCGCCAGCAGCTTGGGTGGAGACACAGATACGCAGTATTTT CASSLGGDTDTQYF NA NA TRBJ2-3 TRBV5-1
TGCAGCGTCGGACAGGCTTGGGACACCGGGGAGCTGTTTTTT CSVGQAWDTGELFF NA TRBD1 TRBJ2-2 TRBV29-1
TGTGCCAGCAGCATGCCGGGACAGGGATTAAGCGGCTACACCTTC CASSMPGQGLSGYTF NA TRBD1 TRBJ1-2 TRBV5-6
TGTGCCAGCAGCCCCGACAGGGCGAACACTGAAGCTTTCTTT CASSPDRANTEAFF NA TRBD1 TRBJ1-1 TRBV6-5
TGTGCCAGCTCAACAGGGGCAACTAATGAAAAACTGTTTTTT CASSTGATNEKLFF NA TRBD1 TRBJ1-4 TRBV18
TGTGCCAGCAGTGAGGCTAACTATGGCTACACCTTC CASSEANYGYTF NA NA TRBJ1-2 TRBV6-5
TGTGCCAGCAGTAACAGGTCGCCAATGGATGGCTACACCTTC CASSNRSPMDGYTF NA NA TRBJ1-2 TRBV6-5
TGCGCCAGCAGCTTGGCCAATTTTGAGGGAACCAACTATGGCTACACCTTC CASSLANFEGTNYGYTF NA NA TRBJ1-2 TRBV5-1
TGTGCCAGCAGCTCCCCGCAGGGGGCCGGGGAGCTGTTTTTT CASSSPQGAGELFF NA TRBD1 TRBJ2-2 TRBV7-9
TGTGCCACCAGCAGCCTCCATCCCCGCAGGGGACCGAGCAAAAACCAAGAGACCCAGTACTTC CATSSLHPRRGPSKNQETQYF NA NA TRBJ2-5 TRBV15
TGTGCCATCAGTGAGTCTGTTTCTGGCCGAGGAGCCACTGAAGCTTTCTTT CAISESVSGRGATEAFF NA NA TRBJ1-1 TRBV10-3
TGTGCCAGCAGCTTAGATGAGGGTTTCAATCAGCCCCAGCATTTT CASSLDEGFNQPQHF NA NA TRBJ1-5 TRBV7-6
TGTGCCAGCAGCCTGACAGCCTACAATGAGCAGTTCTTC CASSLTAYNEQFF few NA TRBJ2-1 TRBV6-5
TGTGCCAGCAGCGCGAGGACAGGGTTTCTCACAGATACGCAGTATTTT CASSARTGFLTDTQYF once TRBD1 TRBJ2-3 TRBV9
TGTGCCAGCAGCTTAATTGAGGCAGGGGCTAGCACAGATACGCAGTATTTT CASSLIEAGASTDTQYF NA NA TRBJ2-3 TRBV7-8
TGTGCCAGCAGTCTCCCCTGGACAGGGGACACGCAGTATTTT CASSLPWTGDTQYF NA TRBD1 TRBJ2-3 TRBV28
TGTGCCAGCAGTGAAGCGGGAGGGGACAATCAGCCCCAGCATTTT CASSEAGGDNQPQHF NA NA TRBJ1-5 TRBV2
TGTGCCAGCCGGGACAGGAACTACAATGAGCAGTTCTTC CASRDRNYNEQFF NA TRBD1 TRBJ2-1 TRBV6-1
TGTGCCAGTAGTAGTCAGGGAAGAAACACTGAAGCTTTCTTT CASSSQGRNTEAFF NA NA TRBJ1-1 TRBV19
TGTGCCAGCAGCTTCGGACAGGGAAGAGGTGGAAACACCATATATTTT CASSFGQGRGGNTIYF NA TRBD1 TRBJ1-3 TRBV13
TGTGCCAGCAGCTCGACAGGGGTGGGTACGCAGTATTTT CASSSTGVGTQYF few TRBD1 TRBJ2-3 TRBV7-9
TGTGCCAGCAGCTTATCTTTCGGTGGTACGTTTTTCACAGATACGCAGTATTTT CASSLSFGGTFFTDTQYF NA NA TRBJ2-3 TRBV7-2
TGTGCCAGCACGCGCGATTCACCCCTCCACTTT CASTRDSPLHF NA NA TRBJ1-6 TRBV6-1
TGTGCCAGCAGTCCAACACAGTTCAACACTGAAGCTTTCTTT CASSPTQFNTEAFF once NA TRBJ1-1 TRBV28
TGTGCCAGCAGTAGCTCGACAGGTATGAACACTGAAGCTTTCTTT CASSSSTGMNTEAFF NA NA TRBJ1-1 TRBV6-4
TGTGCCAGCAATGTGAACGGGAGGGAAGATACGCAGTATTTT CASNVNGREDTQYF once TRBD2 TRBJ2-3 TRBV2
TGTGCCAGCAGCTTACGGCAGGGTGGTGAGTACTTC CASSLRQGGEYF NA NA TRBJ2-7 TRBV7-2
TGTGCCAGCTATAACCCAGGAGAGACCCAGTACTTC CASYNPGETQYF NA NA TRBJ2-5 TRBV2